This T cell receptor (beta chain) was recorded in a study of blood T cells in healthy people across ages. Then a second PCR, running roughly 7 to 11 cycles, was carried out with a sample-barcoded 5' primer and a J-beta primer mix. TCRdb re-called the 5' RACE reads with MiXCR, one entry per CDR3 protein. The profile shows some 1,500,000 distinct CDR3 sequences, under 55% of them singletons. CDR3 length: 15 amino acids. The germline CDR1 and CDR2 sequences are SQVTM and ANQGSEA. V dropped 1 base and J dropped 13; count of bases not matched to a gene: 14. The clonotype originates from a woman aged 18-29 years in good health. The sequencing input was blood. The chain uses TRBV29-1 and TRBJ2-1; 9 nucleotides line up with TRBD2. The CDR3 DNA is TGCAGCGTTGAAGGTTGGCTAGCGGGATCGCTACCCCAGTTCTTC. Translated: CSVEGWLAGSLPQFF.